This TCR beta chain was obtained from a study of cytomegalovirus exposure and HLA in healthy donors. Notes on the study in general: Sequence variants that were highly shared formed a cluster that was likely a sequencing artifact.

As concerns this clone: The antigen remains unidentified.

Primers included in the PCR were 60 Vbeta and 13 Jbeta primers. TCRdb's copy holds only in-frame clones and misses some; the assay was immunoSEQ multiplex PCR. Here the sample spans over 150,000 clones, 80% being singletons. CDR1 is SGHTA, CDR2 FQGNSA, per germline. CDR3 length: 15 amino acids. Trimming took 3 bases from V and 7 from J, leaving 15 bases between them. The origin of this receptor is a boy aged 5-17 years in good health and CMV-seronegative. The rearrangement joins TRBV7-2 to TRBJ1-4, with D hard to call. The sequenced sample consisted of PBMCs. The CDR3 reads CASSFPAVVGEKLFF. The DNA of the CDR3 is TGTGCCAGCAGCTTTCCAGCGGTTGTTGGTGAAAAACTGTTTTTT.